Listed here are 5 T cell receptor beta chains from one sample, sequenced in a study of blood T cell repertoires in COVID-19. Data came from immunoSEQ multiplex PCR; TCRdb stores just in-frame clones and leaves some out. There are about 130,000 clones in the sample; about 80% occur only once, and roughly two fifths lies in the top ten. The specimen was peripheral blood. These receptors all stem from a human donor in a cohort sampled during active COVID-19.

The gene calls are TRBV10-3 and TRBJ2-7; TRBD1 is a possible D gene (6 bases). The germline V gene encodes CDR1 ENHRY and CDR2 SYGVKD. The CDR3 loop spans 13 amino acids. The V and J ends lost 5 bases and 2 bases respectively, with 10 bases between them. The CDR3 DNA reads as TGTGCCATCAGTTCCGGGACACCCTACGAGCAGTACGTC. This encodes CAISSGTPYEQYV.

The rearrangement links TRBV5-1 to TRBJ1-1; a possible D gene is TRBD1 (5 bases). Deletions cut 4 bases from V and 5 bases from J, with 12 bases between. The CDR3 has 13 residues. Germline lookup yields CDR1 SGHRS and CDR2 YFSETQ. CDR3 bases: TGCGCCAGCAGCATTCAGGGCCGGACTGAAGCTTTCTTT. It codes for CASSIQGRTEAFF.

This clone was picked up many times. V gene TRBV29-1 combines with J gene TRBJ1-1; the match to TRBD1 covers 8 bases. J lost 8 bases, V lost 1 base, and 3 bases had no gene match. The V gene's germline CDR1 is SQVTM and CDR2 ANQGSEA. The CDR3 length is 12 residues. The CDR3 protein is CSVEAAGGEAFF. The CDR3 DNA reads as TGCAGCGTTGAAGCGGCAGGGGGCGAAGCTTTCTTT. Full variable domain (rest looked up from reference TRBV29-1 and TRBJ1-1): SAVISQKPSRDICQRGTSLTIQCQVDSQVTMMFWYRQQPGQSLTLIATANQGSEATYESGFVIDKFPISRPNLTFSTLTVSNMSPEDSSIYLCSVEAAGGEAFFGQGTRLTVV.

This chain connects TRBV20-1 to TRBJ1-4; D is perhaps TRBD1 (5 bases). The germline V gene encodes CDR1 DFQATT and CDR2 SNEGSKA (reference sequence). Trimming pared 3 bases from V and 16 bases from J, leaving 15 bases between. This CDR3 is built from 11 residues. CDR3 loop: CSASDGAREFF. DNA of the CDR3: TGCAGTGCTAGTGATGGTGCCAGGGAGTTTTTT.

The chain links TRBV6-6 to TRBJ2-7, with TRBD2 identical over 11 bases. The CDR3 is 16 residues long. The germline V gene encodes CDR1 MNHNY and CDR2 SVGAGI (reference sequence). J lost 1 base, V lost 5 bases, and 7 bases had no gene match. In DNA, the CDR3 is TGTGCCAGCAGTCGAACTAGCGGGGGAAGGTCCTACGAGCAGTACTTC. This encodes CASSRTSGGRSYEQYF.